The source of this T cell receptor (beta chain) is a study of blood T cell repertoires in COVID-19. In the study overall: In each case, the material was cDNA or gDNA derived from T cells, B-cell-depleted T cells, or PBMCs.

Original processing notes: Amplification with reference gene primers provided the estimates of nucleated cell counts. Measured with immunoSEQ multiplex PCR; TCRdb has only the in-frame clones, and not every one. V, J and clone size are those of that table, while D and trimming were read from the DNA. The sample holds some 300,000 clones; over 85% are singletons and the top ten take 2.9%. Per germline, CDR1 MGHRA and CDR2 YSYEKL. V shed 6 bases, J shed 0 bases, and the junction held 8 bases outside the gene matches. The CDR3 is 16 amino acids. Individuals drawn from approximately 26 US areas were about 18 to 100 years old. Each participant's cohort was designated according to participant-reported clinical history.

The clonotype originates from a woman in her forties or fifties who had been exposed to COVID-19. The rearrangement joins TRBV4-1 to TRBJ1-3; 7 bases agree with TRBD1. Input material: PBMCs or T cells enriched from blood (not recorded which). As DNA, the CDR3 is TGCGCCAGCAGGGACCCGACAGGGCCCTCTGGAAACACCATATATTTT. Translating gives CASRDPTGPSGNTIYF.